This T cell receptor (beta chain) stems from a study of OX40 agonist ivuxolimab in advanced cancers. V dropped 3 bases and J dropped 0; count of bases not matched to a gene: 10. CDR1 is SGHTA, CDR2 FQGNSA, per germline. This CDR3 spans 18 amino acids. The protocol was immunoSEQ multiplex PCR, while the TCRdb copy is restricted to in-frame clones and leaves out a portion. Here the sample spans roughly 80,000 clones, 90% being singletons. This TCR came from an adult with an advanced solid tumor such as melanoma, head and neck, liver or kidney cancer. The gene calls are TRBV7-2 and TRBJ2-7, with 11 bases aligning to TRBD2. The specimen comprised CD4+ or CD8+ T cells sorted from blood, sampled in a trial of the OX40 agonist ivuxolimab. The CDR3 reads CASSFRSSGRSYSYEQYF. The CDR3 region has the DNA TGTGCCAGCAGCTTTAGGTCTAGCGGGAGGTCCTACTCCTACGAGCAGTACTTC.